This is a list of T cell receptor beta chains from one sample in a study of OX40 agonist ivuxolimab in advanced cancers. Data came from immunoSEQ multiplex PCR; TCRdb stores just in-frame clones and leaves some out. The sample holds 58,000 or so clones; 75% to 90% are singletons and the top ten take approximately 11%. Source: CD4+ or CD8+ T cells sorted from blood, taken in a trial of the OX40 agonist ivuxolimab. The receptor set was obtained from an adult with an advanced solid tumor such as melanoma, head and neck, liver or kidney cancer. Both conserved end residues are part of each CDR3. The D gene is left open where the match is weak. The size of a clone is reported for some rows only, either as once, few or many, or as a class for expanded clones.

clone_size: NA; v_call: TRBV18; j_call: TRBJ2-7; cdr3_length: 13; d_call: TRBD1; cdr3_aa: CASSMTGAYEQYF; cdr3_nt: TGTGCCAGCTCCATGACAGGGGCCTACGAGCAGTACTTC
clone_size: NA; v_call: TRBV6-5; j_call: TRBJ2-1; cdr3_length: 12; d_call: NA; cdr3_aa: CASRNTLSEQFF; cdr3_nt: TGTGCCAGCAGGAACACCTTGTCTGAGCAGTTCTTC
clone_size: NA; v_call: TRBV19; j_call: TRBJ2-5; cdr3_length: 14; d_call: TRBD2; cdr3_aa: CASSNGLAQETQYF; cdr3_nt: TGTGCCAGTAGTAACGGACTAGCCCAAGAGACCCAGTACTTC
clone_size: NA; v_call: TRBV21-1; j_call: TRBJ2-1; cdr3_length: 17; d_call: NA; cdr3_aa: CASSNTTDSPSYNEQFF; cdr3_nt: TGTGCCAGCAGCAATACTACGGACAGTCCTTCCTACAATGAGCAGTTCTTC
clone_size: NA; v_call: TRBV7-6; j_call: TRBJ1-2; cdr3_length: 13; d_call: NA; cdr3_aa: CASSFSYGYGYTF; cdr3_nt: TGTGCCAGCAGCTTCAGTTATGGGTATGGCTACACCTTC
clone_size: NA; v_call: TRBV6-1; j_call: TRBJ2-1; cdr3_length: 14; d_call: NA; cdr3_aa: CAGSVERGSNEQFF; cdr3_nt: TGTGCCGGCAGTGTGGAAAGGGGTAGCAATGAGCAGTTCTTC
clone_size: NA; v_call: TRBV2; j_call: TRBJ2-3; cdr3_length: 15; d_call: TRBD2; cdr3_aa: CASNPTSGSTDTQYF; cdr3_nt: TGTGCCAGCAACCCAACTAGCGGCTCCACAGATACGCAGTATTTT
clone_size: NA; v_call: TRBV20-1; j_call: TRBJ2-7; cdr3_length: 11; d_call: NA; cdr3_aa: CSVRGAYEQYF; cdr3_nt: TGCAGTGTGAGGGGGGCCTACGAGCAGTACTTC
clone_size: NA; v_call: TRBV6-1; j_call: TRBJ1-4; cdr3_length: 15; d_call: NA; cdr3_aa: CASSAIGGRGEKLFF; cdr3_nt: TGTGCCAGCAGTGCGATAGGGGGGCGGGGTGAAAAACTGTTTTTT
clone_size: NA; v_call: TRBV11-2; j_call: TRBJ2-5; cdr3_length: 15; d_call: NA; cdr3_aa: CASSLVRVLKETQYF; cdr3_nt: TGTGCCAGCAGCTTAGTTAGGGTGTTGAAAGAGACCCAGTACTTC
clone_size: NA; v_call: TRBV2; j_call: TRBJ2-5; cdr3_length: 13; d_call: NA; cdr3_aa: CASSVSGEETQYF; cdr3_nt: TGTGCCAGCAGTGTCTCCGGTGAAGAGACCCAGTACTTC
clone_size: once; v_call: TRBV10-1; j_call: TRBJ2-3; cdr3_length: 12; d_call: NA; cdr3_aa: CASSRGADTQYF; cdr3_nt: TGCGCCAGCAGCAGAGGCGCAGATACGCAGTATTTT
clone_size: NA; v_call: TRBV4-3; j_call: TRBJ2-4; cdr3_length: 17; d_call: NA; cdr3_aa: CASSQELEILAKNIQYF; cdr3_nt: TGCGCCAGCAGCCAAGAGTTAGAGATCCTAGCCAAAAACATTCAGTACTTC
clone_size: once; v_call: TRBV28; j_call: TRBJ2-3; cdr3_length: 21; d_call: NA; cdr3_aa: CATAFGGDLGTLIRGTDTQYF; cdr3_nt: TGTGCCACCGCGTTCGGAGGTGATTTAGGGACACTTATCAGGGGCACAGATACGCAGTATTTT
clone_size: NA; v_call: TRBV19; j_call: TRBJ1-1; cdr3_length: 14; d_call: NA; cdr3_aa: CASSVKRTVLEAFF; cdr3_nt: TGTGCCAGTAGTGTAAAACGGACTGTGCTTGAAGCTTTCTTT
clone_size: NA; v_call: TRBV6-5; j_call: TRBJ2-5; cdr3_length: 15; d_call: TRBD1; cdr3_aa: CASSYSRTGRETQYF; cdr3_nt: TGTGCCAGCAGTTACTCCCGGACAGGACGGGAGACCCAGTACTTC
clone_size: NA; v_call: TRBV11-2; j_call: TRBJ2-1; cdr3_length: 17; d_call: TRBD1; cdr3_aa: CASSLDLGQGAYNEQFF; cdr3_nt: TGTGCCAGCAGCTTAGATCTGGGGCAGGGGGCCTACAATGAGCAGTTCTTC
clone_size: NA; v_call: TRBV6-5; j_call: TRBJ2-4; cdr3_length: 16; d_call: NA; cdr3_aa: CASSYSTESPIMVQYF; cdr3_nt: TGTGCCAGCAGTTACTCGACAGAGAGCCCAATCATGGTTCAGTACTTC
clone_size: NA; v_call: TRBV30; j_call: TRBJ1-1; cdr3_length: 14; d_call: NA; cdr3_aa: CAWSGGYSRREAFF; cdr3_nt: TGTGCCTGGAGTGGCGGATACTCGAGACGGGAAGCTTTCTTT
clone_size: NA; v_call: TRBV6-6; j_call: TRBJ1-5; cdr3_length: 15; d_call: NA; cdr3_aa: CASTLRHPSNQPQHF; cdr3_nt: TGTGCCAGCACTCTAAGACACCCTAGCAATCAGCCCCAGCATTTT
clone_size: NA; v_call: TRBV10-3; j_call: TRBJ2-3; cdr3_length: 14; d_call: NA; cdr3_aa: CAVQGGPHTDTQYF; cdr3_nt: TGTGCCGTACAAGGGGGGCCGCACACAGATACGCAGTATTTT
clone_size: NA; v_call: TRBV7-6; j_call: TRBJ1-1; cdr3_length: 13; d_call: NA; cdr3_aa: CASSLNPRSEAFF; cdr3_nt: TGTGCCAGCAGCTTAAATCCTCGTTCTGAAGCTTTCTTT
clone_size: NA; v_call: TRBV6-1; j_call: TRBJ2-3; cdr3_length: 18; d_call: TRBD2; cdr3_aa: CASSDWPSASGSTDTQYF; cdr3_nt: TGTGCCAGCAGTGACTGGCCGTCGGCTAGCGGGTCCACAGATACGCAGTATTTT